Shown below are 27 T cell receptor beta chains from a single sample sequenced in a study of metastatic and nonmetastatic thyroid tumors. Using MiXCR, TCRdb reanalyzed the PCR reads. This sample has 20,000 to 25,000 clones, with roughly 24% found just once. Thyroid surgery had not been preceded by any treatment in any patient. Sequenced sample: tumor tissue. All receptors derive from a female donor with papillary thyroid cancer or a benign thyroid nodule (not recorded which). Some clones in this sample may be carry-over from other donors' samples.

In its sample, this clone was seen many times. The rearrangement uses TRBV2 and TRBJ2-1; 8 bases agree with TRBD1. The CDR3 has 14 amino acids. With 4 bases clipped from V and 2 bases from J, the junction kept 1 base outside the gene matches. CDR1 is SNHLY, CDR2 FYNNEI, per germline. As DNA, the CDR3 is TGTGCCAGCAGTGCACAGGGGGCCTACAATGAGCAGTTCTTC. This sequence encodes CASSAQGAYNEQFF.

The chain carries TRBV6-4 and TRBJ2-1, with D hard to call. Germline lookup yields CDR1 MRHNA and CDR2 SNTAGT. This CDR3 is 16 amino acids long. V was trimmed by 5 bases and J by 0 bases, leaving 14 bases between them. The chain's CDR3 is CASSPLLGSSYNEQFF. DNA for the CDR3: TGTGCCAGCAGTCCCTTGTTGGGCAGCTCCTACAATGAGCAGTTCTTC.

A few counts support this clone. J is TRBJ1-1 and V is TRBV6-1, with D possibly matching TRBD1 (6 bases). The CDR3 runs to 14 residues. V dropped 5 bases and J dropped 4 bases, with 14 bases sitting between them. Germline V CDR1 and CDR2: MNHNS, SASEGT. CDR3 in amino acids: CASSSWEGGTEAFF. CDR3 bases: TGTGCCAGCAGTTCTTGGGAGGGGGGCACTGAAGCTTTCTTT.

At least ten counts were recorded for this clone. The chain has TRBV20-1 and TRBJ2-3, with D perhaps TRBD1 (5 bases). Trimming stripped 6 bases from V and 4 bases from J, with 17 bases between. The CDR3 has 14 residues. Germline values: CDR1 DFQATT, CDR2 SNEGSKA (reference sequence). CDR3 sequence: CSAVPGRGPDTQYF. The CDR3 DNA follows: TGCAGTGCGGTACCGGGTAGGGGCCCAGATACGCAGTATTTT.

As for this clone: Germline is not matched at one junction end, which may reflect a read error. The V call is TRBV5-1, the J call TRBJ1-2; no clear D gene. Germline CDR1 and CDR2: SGHRS and YFSETQ. CDR3 length: 13 residues. DNA of the CDR3: TGCGCCAGCAGCAAAATCGTAGATGATGGCTGCACCTTC. Protein sequence: CASSKIVDDGCTF. The variable domain in full, completed from reference TRBV5-1 and TRBJ1-2, reads KAGVTQTPRYLIKTRGQQVTLSCSPISGHRSVSWYQQTPGQGLQFLFEYFSETQRNKGNFPGRFSGRQFSNSRSEMNVSTLELGDSALYLCASSKIVDDGCTFGSGTRLTVV.

This clone has at least ten counts. The V and J genes are TRBV3-1 and TRBJ1-5; tentative D call: TRBD1 (5 bases). Germline CDR1 reads LGHDT; CDR2 reads YNNKEL (reference sequence). This CDR3 has 16 amino acids. With 2 bases removed from V and 4 bases from J, the gap between germline ends came to 15 bases. CDR3 loop: CASSQSRVGSNQPQHF. In nucleotides, the CDR3 is TGTGCCAGCAGCCAATCCAGGGTCGGGTCTAATCAGCCCCAGCATTTT.

Ten or more counts support this clone. The V and J genes are TRBV10-3 and TRBJ2-6; the D is unclear. Germline V gene lookup returns CDR1 ENHRY and CDR2 SYGVKD. The germline V and J ends were trimmed by 2 bases and 3 bases, with 5 bases remaining between them. This CDR3 region has 14 residues. The CDR3 loop reads CAISENYGANVLTF. The CDR3 nucleotides read TGTGCCATCAGTGAGAACTATGGGGCCAACGTCCTGACTTTC.

On this clone: A read error is possible here, since a much larger clone lies one base away. The V call is TRBV7-9, the J call TRBJ2-5; no clear D. V shed 3 bases and J shed 8 bases, with 19 bases lying between them. This CDR3 has 15 residues. From germline, CDR1 is SEHNR and CDR2 FQNEAQ (reference sequence). The CDR3 region has the DNA TGTGCCAGCAGCTTCGCCGGCGGACCAATGGATACCCAGTACTTC. This translates into CASSFAGGPMDTQYF. Looking up the rest from reference TRBV7-9 and TRBJ2-5 gives the full variable domain: DTGVSQNPRHKITKRGQNVTFRCDPISEHNRLYWYRQTLGQGPEFLTYFQNEAQLEKSRLLSDRFSAERPKGSFSTLEIQRTEQGDSAMYLCASSFAGGPMDTQYFGPGTRLLVL.

The chain uses TRBV5-1 and TRBJ1-4; 10 bases are a match to TRBD1. This CDR3 comprises 16 residues. Trimming removed 3 bases from V and 7 bases from J; junction bases left unmatched: 9. The germline CDR1 and CDR2 sequences are SGHRS and YFSETQ. The chain's CDR3 is CASSSNPGQGTEKLFF. Written as DNA, the CDR3 is TGCGCCAGCAGCTCTAATCCGGGACAGGGGACTGAAAAACTGTTTTTT.

Only a few counts were recorded for this clone. This sequence joins TRBV6-1 and TRBJ1-3; D might be TRBD1 (5 bases). Per germline, CDR1 MNHNS and CDR2 SASEGT. V lost 5 bases and J 0 bases, leaving 11 bases between the germline ends. This CDR3 is 15 amino acids long. The DNA for the CDR3 is TGTGCCAGCAGTAGCGGGACGAGCTCTGGAAACACCATATATTTT. It codes for CASSSGTSSGNTIYF.

In this sample, this clone turned up many times. J is TRBJ2-5 and V is TRBV7-2; D call uncertain. The CDR3 consists of 14 residues. V was pared by 6 bases and J by 2 bases, with 13 bases between. Per germline, CDR1 SGHTA and CDR2 FQGNSA. The chain's CDR3 is CASSPSRGQETQYF. In DNA form, the CDR3 reads TGTGCCAGCAGTCCGTCACGTGGGCAAGAGACCCAGTACTTC. The whole variable domain, filled in from reference TRBV7-2 and TRBJ2-5, reads GAGVSQSPSNKVTEKGKDVELRCDPISGHTALYWYRQSLGQGLEFLIYFQGNSAPDKSGLPSDRFSAERTGGSVSTLTIQRTQQEDSAVYLCASSPSRGQETQYFGPGTRLLVL.

This clone was seen ten or more times. This sequence joins TRBV27 and TRBJ2-5; no firm D call. The CDR3 runs 13 residues. The V and J ends lost 0 bases and 2 bases respectively, with 4 bases between them. The germline gives CDR1 MNHEY, CDR2 SMNVEV (reference sequence). DNA of the CDR3: TGTGCCAGCAGTTTATCACTTCAAGAGACCCAGTACTTC. Encoded protein: CASSLSLQETQYF.

Of note for this clone: This clone may be a read error of a much larger clone one base away. The identical CDR3 is also encoded by other nucleotide sequences in the sample. The chain has TRBV20-1 and TRBJ1-2, with TRBD1 identical over 9 bases. CDR3 length: 17 residues. The germline gives CDR1 DFQATT, CDR2 SNEGSKA (reference sequence). CDR3 region: CSARGLGGGQGNYGCTF. In DNA, the CDR3 is TGCAGTGCTAGAGGTCTGGGAGGTGGACAGGGGAACTATGGCTGCACCTTC.

V is TRBV11-1 and J is TRBJ2-1; D possibly uses TRBD1 or TRBD2 (6 bases each). Trimming removed 3 bases from V and 3 bases from J, with 18 bases in between. The CDR3 extends over 17 amino acids. CDR1 is SGHAT and CDR2 is FQDESV in the germline V gene (reference sequence). CDR3 bases: TGTGCCAGCAGCTTTTCGGGGGCGCGGGGTTACTACAATGAGCAGTTCTTC. It is translated as CASSFSGARGYYNEQFF.

For this clone: One base away lies a much larger clone, so this may be a sequencing read error. Because it lacks the conserved phenylalanine or tryptophan at the end, this CDR3 is likely a read error. V usage is TRBV20-1 and J usage is TRBJ1-1, with 7 bases fitting TRBD1. Germline loops: CDR1 DFQATT, CDR2 SNEGSKA (reference sequence). This CDR3 spans 13 amino acids. V shed 3 bases and J 8 bases; nucleotides not matched to a gene: 9. CDR3 in amino acids: CSASEQQGREAFL. CDR3 DNA: TGCAGTGCTAGTGAGCAACAGGGGCGGGAAGCTTTCCTT.

Of note for this clone: Compared with germline, one end of the junction differs, possibly owing to a read error. V gene TRBV6-5 combines with J gene TRBJ2-2; 10 nucleotides agree with TRBD1. Germline CDR1 is MNHEY and CDR2 is SVGAGI. The CDR3 is 16 amino acids. DNA for the CDR3: TGTGCCAGCAGTTCCCCCGGGACAGGGGTCACCGTGGAGCTGTTTTTT. As protein: CASSSPGTGVTVELFF.

This clone was detected ten times or more. V usage is TRBV6-1 and J usage is TRBJ2-7; D unclear. The CDR3 runs to 13 residues. The ends were cut back, 8 bases at V and 3 bases at J, with 14 bases in the middle. Germline CDR1 MNHNS, CDR2 SASEGT. The CDR3 DNA reads as TGTGCCAGCGGTGGCACTTCGCGCTACGAGCAGTACTTC. Translation gives CASGGTSRYEQYF.

By sample fraction, this clone is medium-sized. The rearrangement uses TRBV6-1 and TRBJ2-5; D possibly matches TRBD1 or TRBD2 (6 bases each). CDR3 length: 15 amino acids. With 8 bases removed from V and 5 bases from J, the gap between germline ends came to 21 bases. The germline V gene encodes CDR1 MNHNS and CDR2 SASEGT. The CDR3 DNA reads as TGTGCCAGCGGGGGCCGGGGGACCCCCCGGGAGACCCAGTACTTC. It yields the protein CASGGRGTPRETQYF.

The chain carries TRBV11-3 and TRBJ2-2, with TRBD2 as a possible D gene (6 bases). Trimming shortened V by 1 base and J by 2 bases, and 23 bases separated the two germline ends. This CDR3 is 20 amino acids long. Germline CDR1 and CDR2: SGHNT and YENEEA. The CDR3 DNA follows: TGTGCCAGCAGCTTAGGGTGCCTATTTGGAGCGGGTCTTAACACCGGGGAGCTGTTTTTT. Amino acid sequence: CASSLGCLFGAGLNTGELFF.

V is TRBV7-2 and J is TRBJ1-1; D remains ambiguous. Germline assignment: CDR1 SGHTA and CDR2 FQGNSA. This CDR3 region has 15 residues. V was trimmed by 2 bases and J by 1 base, leaving 11 bases between them. CDR3 bases: TGTGCCAGCAGCTTATCCCCACAGTGGAACACTGAAGCTTTCTTT. Translated, it gives CASSLSPQWNTEAFF.

This clone was found many times. The rearrangement joins TRBV20-1 to TRBJ1-2, with 11 bases matching TRBD1. With V trimmed by 6 bases and J by 8 bases, 8 bases remained unmatched. This CDR3 comprises 13 residues. The germline V gene has CDR1 DFQATT and CDR2 SNEGSKA (reference sequence). CDR3 sequence (DNA): TGCAGTGCGTTACCGGGACAGGGGGACGGCTACACCTTC. It is translated as CSALPGQGDGYTF.

In this sample, this clone turned up many times. The chain couples TRBV7-2 to TRBJ2-3; no clear D. V gave up 3 bases and J gave up 2 bases, with 6 bases separating them. Germline CDR1 and CDR2: SGHTA and FQGNSA. The CDR3 has 13 amino acids. This chain's CDR3 is CASSFVVTDTQYF. The CDR3 nucleotides read TGTGCCAGCAGCTTTGTGGTCACAGATACGCAGTATTTT.

The sample holds many counts of this clone. V usage is TRBV9 and J usage is TRBJ1-2, with D possibly being TRBD1 (5 bases). The ends were cut back, 3 bases at V and 6 bases at J, with 18 bases in the middle. This CDR3 contains 15 residues. Germline-derived CDR1 and CDR2 are SGDLS and YYNGEE. The CDR3: CASSATIGGVNGYTF. CDR3 nucleotide sequence: TGTGCCAGCAGCGCCACGATTGGGGGAGTTAATGGCTACACCTTC.

By proportion, this clone is medium-sized. This chain connects TRBV7-2 to TRBJ1-2; 7 bases map to TRBD1. The CDR3 loop spans 13 amino acids. Germline trimming cut 5 bases from V and 7 bases from J; bases unmatched to any gene: 7. Germline V gene sequence: CDR1 SGHTA, CDR2 FQGNSA. The CDR3, as DNA: TGTGCCAGCAGCGGTCAGGGGGTCAGTGGCTACACCTTC. Protein product: CASSGQGVSGYTF. The whole variable domain, remainder taken from reference TRBV7-2 and TRBJ1-2, is GAGVSQSPSNKVTEKGKDVELRCDPISGHTALYWYRQSLGQGLEFLIYFQGNSAPDKSGLPSDRFSAERTGGSVSTLTIQRTQQEDSAVYLCASSGQGVSGYTFGSGTRLTVV.

This chain joins TRBV28 and TRBJ2-7, with 12 bases that match TRBD2. The CDR3 length is 16 residues. The J segment lost 4 bases and the V segment lost 4 bases, leaving 8 bases of the junction unmatched. The germline V gene encodes CDR1 MDHEN and CDR2 SYDVKM. The CDR3 coding sequence is TGTGCCAGCAGTTCCGCGACTAGCGGGAGTGGGTACGAGCAGTACTTC. Its protein is CASSSATSGSGYEQYF.

In this sample, this clone is medium-sized. This chain links TRBV27 with TRBJ1-6; D remains unclear. The CDR3 sequence is 13 residues long. The germline gives CDR1 MNHEY, CDR2 SMNVEV (reference sequence). Trimming removed 4 bases from V and 9 bases from J, with 10 bases in between. CDR3 coding DNA: TGTGCCAGCAGTTCCCAAATGGGTTCACCCCTCCACTTT. This gives the protein CASSSQMGSPLHF.

By share, this clone ranks as medium-sized. The chain couples TRBV30 to TRBJ1-2, with D perhaps matching TRBD1 (6 bases). Germline CDR1 GTSNPN, CDR2 SVGIG (reference sequence). Trimming cost V 4 bases and J 4 bases, with 19 bases left between them. The CDR3 totals 15 residues. CDR3 sequence: CAWTWQAGDSYGYTF. DNA for the CDR3: TGTGCCTGGACGTGGCAGGCAGGGGACTCCTATGGCTACACCTTC.